This T cell receptor beta chain was found in a study of blood T cell repertoires in COVID-19. The wider study: In each case, the material was cDNA or gDNA derived from T cells, B-cell-depleted T cells, or PBMCs.

The authors' processing: Amplifying reference gene primers gave estimates of nucleated cell counts. Method: immunoSEQ multiplex PCR; TCRdb's copy keeps in-frame clones and lacks some. The DNA gave D and trimming, while V, J and clone size come from that table. Of about 160,000 clones in the sample, roughly 84% were seen once. The CDR3 runs to 15 residues. Germline V lookup: CDR1 MNHEY, CDR2 SMNVEV (reference sequence). V lost 2 bases, J lost 5 bases, and 12 bases lay in between. This clone was counted once. The age range of participants was 18 to 89 years, with residence in fewer than 25 US areas. Donors were grouped by their self-reported clinical history.

Specimen: PBMCs or T cells enriched from blood (not recorded which). The TCR comes from a man in his 60s who had recovered from COVID-19. The chain couples TRBV27 to TRBJ2-2; D is undetermined. The CDR3 region has the DNA TGTGCCAGCAGTTTAAACAGCCGCTCAACCGGGGAGCTGTTTTTT. Protein: CASSLNSRSTGELFF.